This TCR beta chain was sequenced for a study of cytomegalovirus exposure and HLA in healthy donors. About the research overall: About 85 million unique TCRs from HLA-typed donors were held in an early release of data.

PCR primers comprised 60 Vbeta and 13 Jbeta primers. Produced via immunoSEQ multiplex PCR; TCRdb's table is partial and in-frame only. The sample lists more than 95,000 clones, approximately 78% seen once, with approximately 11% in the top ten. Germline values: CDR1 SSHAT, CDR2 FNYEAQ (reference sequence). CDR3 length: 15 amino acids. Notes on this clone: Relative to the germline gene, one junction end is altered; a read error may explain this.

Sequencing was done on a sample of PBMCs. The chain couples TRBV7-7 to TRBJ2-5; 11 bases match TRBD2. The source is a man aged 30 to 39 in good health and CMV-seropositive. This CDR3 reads CASSLGLAAQETQYF. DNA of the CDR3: TGTGCTAGCAGCTTGGGACTAGCGGCTCAAGAGACCCAGTACTTC.